Listed below are T cell receptor beta chains from one sample, sequenced in a study of blood T cells in healthy people across ages. TCRdb re-derived calls from the 5' RACE reads in MiXCR, one entry per CDR3 protein. The data show about 810,000 distinct CDR3 sequences, about 37% seen once. The source material was blood. These receptors all stem from a man between 18 and 29 years old in good health. The CDR3 runs from the conserved cysteine through the conserved F or W. The order of the fields is CDR3 protein, CDR3 DNA, clone size, V gene, D gene, J gene. A D gene is named only where the DNA matches it firmly. Clone size is not always given. Where it is, it says once, few, many or a class for expanded clones.

cdr3_aa: CASSSPDRGWTEAFF
cdr3_nt: TGTGCCAGCAGCTCCCCGGACAGGGGATGGACTGAAGCTTTCTTT
clone_size: few
v_call: TRBV7-3
d_call: TRBD1
j_call: TRBJ1-1

cdr3_aa: CSADPPGAAYNEQYF
cdr3_nt: TGCAGTGCTGATCCTCCGGGGGCGGCATACAATGAGCAGTACTTC
clone_size: NA
v_call: TRBV20-1
d_call: NA
j_call: TRBJ2-4

cdr3_aa: CASSQESSGQRVPYF
cdr3_nt: TGCGCCAGCAGCCAAGAATCGTCAGGACAAAGAGTTCCGTACTTC
clone_size: few
v_call: TRBV4-1
d_call: NA
j_call: TRBJ2-7

cdr3_aa: CASATKGEQFF
cdr3_nt: TGCGCCAGCGCCACTAAGGGTGAGCAGTTCTTC
clone_size: few
v_call: TRBV5-1
d_call: NA
j_call: TRBJ2-1

cdr3_aa: CAWSTRTESPLHF
cdr3_nt: TGTGCCTGGAGTACCAGAACGGAGTCACCCCTCCACTTT
clone_size: few
v_call: TRBV30
d_call: NA
j_call: TRBJ1-6

cdr3_aa: CASSLNTQGSPLHF
cdr3_nt: TGTGCCAGCAGCTTAAACACACAGGGGTCACCCCTCCACTTT
clone_size: NA
v_call: TRBV7-9
d_call: TRBD1
j_call: TRBJ1-6

cdr3_aa: CASSPPDRVYYEQYF
cdr3_nt: TGTGCCAGCAGCCCACCGGACAGGGTCTACTACGAGCAGTACTTC
clone_size: once
v_call: TRBV5-5
d_call: TRBD1
j_call: TRBJ2-7

cdr3_aa: CASSLTGVAKNIQFF
cdr3_nt: TGTGCCAGCAGCTTAACAGGGGTAGCCAAAAACATTCAGTTCTTC
clone_size: NA
v_call: TRBV7-2
d_call: TRBD1
j_call: TRBJ2-1

cdr3_aa: CSARNRDATNEKLFF
cdr3_nt: TGCAGTGCTAGGAACAGGGACGCAACTAATGAAAAACTGTTTTTT
clone_size: NA
v_call: TRBV20-1
d_call: NA
j_call: TRBJ1-4

cdr3_aa: CASSDPKETQYF
cdr3_nt: TGCGCCAGCAGCGACCCGAAGGAGACCCAGTACTTC
clone_size: NA
v_call: TRBV5-1
d_call: NA
j_call: TRBJ2-5

cdr3_aa: CASSVNRGPNEKLFF
cdr3_nt: TGTGCCAGCAGCGTTAACAGGGGACCTAATGAAAAACTGTTTTTT
clone_size: NA
v_call: TRBV7-2
d_call: TRBD1
j_call: TRBJ1-4

cdr3_aa: CASNLAGGWDTQYF
cdr3_nt: TGTGCCAGCAACCTAGCGGGGGGGTGGGATACGCAGTATTTT
clone_size: few
v_call: TRBV12-3/TRBV12-4
d_call: TRBD2
j_call: TRBJ2-3

cdr3_aa: CASSDHSATNEKLFF
cdr3_nt: TGCGCCAGCAGCGACCACAGCGCAACTAATGAAAAACTGTTTTTT
clone_size: NA
v_call: TRBV4-1
d_call: NA
j_call: TRBJ1-4

cdr3_aa: CASRKGTGTYEQYF
cdr3_nt: TGTGCCAGCAGGAAAGGGACAGGTACCTACGAGCAGTACTTC
clone_size: NA
v_call: TRBV12-3/TRBV12-4
d_call: TRBD1
j_call: TRBJ2-7

cdr3_aa: CAISFGGVTDTQYF
cdr3_nt: TGTGCCATCAGTTTTGGGGGGGTCACAGATACGCAGTATTTT
clone_size: few
v_call: TRBV10-3
d_call: TRBD2
j_call: TRBJ2-3

cdr3_aa: CANSLEGQQETQYF
cdr3_nt: TGTGCCAACAGCTTGGAGGGACAGCAAGAGACCCAGTACTTC
clone_size: few
v_call: TRBV7-2
d_call: NA
j_call: TRBJ2-5

cdr3_aa: CSAGAGTGNEQFF
cdr3_nt: TGCAGCGCCGGGGCAGGGACAGGCAATGAGCAGTTCTTC
clone_size: NA
v_call: TRBV29-1
d_call: TRBD1
j_call: TRBJ2-1

cdr3_aa: CSAVAGGTYNEQFF
cdr3_nt: TGCAGTGCTGTAGCGGGGGGGACCTACAATGAGCAGTTCTTC
clone_size: NA
v_call: TRBV20-1
d_call: TRBD2
j_call: TRBJ2-1

cdr3_aa: CASSNGGQPQHF
cdr3_nt: TGTGCCAGCAGTAACGGGGGTCAGCCCCAGCATTTT
clone_size: few
v_call: TRBV6-6
d_call: NA
j_call: TRBJ1-5

cdr3_aa: CASSLVGDREIGTF
cdr3_nt: TGCGCCAGCAGCTTGGTGGGGGACAGGGAGATCGGCACCTTC
clone_size: few
v_call: TRBV5-1
d_call: TRBD1
j_call: TRBJ1-2

cdr3_aa: CASSLGQGAYTEAFF
cdr3_nt: TGTGCCAGCAGCTTAGGCCAGGGAGCGTACACTGAAGCTTTCTTT
clone_size: NA
v_call: TRBV7-8
d_call: NA
j_call: TRBJ1-1

cdr3_aa: CSAESGTSGGAAPYNEQFF
cdr3_nt: TGCAGTGCGGAATCCGGGACTAGCGGGGGGGCCGCACCCTACAATGAGCAGTTCTTC
clone_size: NA
v_call: TRBV20-1
d_call: TRBD2
j_call: TRBJ2-1

cdr3_aa: CATKGPATDTQYF
cdr3_nt: TGTGCCACCAAAGGACCAGCCACAGATACGCAGTATTTT
clone_size: many
v_call: TRBV24-1
d_call: NA
j_call: TRBJ2-3

cdr3_aa: CAWRKTSGGANEQFF
cdr3_nt: TGTGCCTGGAGAAAGACTAGCGGGGGGGCAAATGAGCAGTTCTTC
clone_size: NA
v_call: TRBV30
d_call: TRBD2
j_call: TRBJ2-1

cdr3_aa: CASSFSGQGENSPLHF
cdr3_nt: TGTGCCAGCAGCTTTTCGGGACAGGGAGAGAATTCACCCCTCCACTTT
clone_size: NA
v_call: TRBV7-2
d_call: TRBD1
j_call: TRBJ1-6

cdr3_aa: CAITPGVDEKLFF
cdr3_nt: TGTGCCATAACCCCGGGGGTTGATGAAAAACTGTTTTTT
clone_size: NA
v_call: TRBV10-3
d_call: NA
j_call: TRBJ1-4

cdr3_aa: CASSRQASMYGYTF
cdr3_nt: TGTGCCAGCAGTCGACAGGCGTCTATGTATGGCTACACCTTC
clone_size: many
v_call: TRBV6-5
d_call: NA
j_call: TRBJ1-2

cdr3_aa: CASTSPFQGDTGELFF
cdr3_nt: TGTGCCAGCACCTCCCCTTTTCAGGGGGACACCGGGGAGCTGTTTTTT
clone_size: few
v_call: TRBV12-3/TRBV12-4
d_call: TRBD1
j_call: TRBJ2-2